The T cell receptor beta chain described here comes from a study of blood T cells in healthy people across ages. Study context: About one barcoded beta molecule per two T cells came from capture by template switching. General observations from the study: CMV status of donors was not determined, possibly confounding expanded clonotype changes. Measured against age, TCR beta diversity per million T cells decreased in a roughly linear manner.

Extractions gave at least 5 micrograms of total RNA per sample. As to this clonotype: Its target is unknown.

It was with a sample-barcoded 5' primer and a J-beta primer mix that a second PCR of roughly 6 to 12 cycles was run. TCRdb used MiXCR to reprocess the 5' RACE reads, holding one entry per CDR3 protein. The sample has about 1.7 million distinct CDR3 sequences, 28% seen once. V dropped 4 bases and J dropped 0 bases, with 11 bases sitting between them. In germline, CDR1 is SQVTM, CDR2 ANQGSEA. This CDR3 has 14 amino acids. This chain joins TRBV29-1 and TRBJ2-3, with a possible D match to TRBD1 (5 bases). Sequencing input: blood. This clonotype originated in a woman in her twenties or thirties in good health. The CDR3: CSVGQGISTDTQYF. The CDR3, as DNA: TGCAGCGTTGGCCAGGGAATTAGCACAGATACGCAGTATTTT.